The 26 T cell receptor beta chains presented below share a single source sample, sequenced in a study of blood T cell repertoires in COVID-19. The assay was immunoSEQ multiplex PCR, and TCRdb's table has in-frame clones only and misses some. This sample yields about 200,000 clones, of which more than 75% are seen a single time; 15% to 20% belongs to the top ten. The sample taken for sequencing was peripheral blood. These receptors were obtained from a person in their 70s with COVID-19, enrolled during active disease.

The J gene is TRBJ1-3, the V gene TRBV19, with a possible D match to TRBD1 (5 bases). Looked up from germline, CDR1 is LNHDA and CDR2 is SQIVND (reference sequence). Trimming left V 9 bases short and J 0 bases short, with 12 bases between. CDR3 length: 14 residues. The CDR3 protein is CASRDSNSGNTIYF. CDR3 nucleotide sequence: TGTGCCAGCCGTGACAGCAACTCTGGAAACACCATATATTTT.

This chain joins TRBV13 and TRBJ2-1; 10 nucleotides line up with TRBD2. This CDR3 contains 17 residues. The trim removed 0 bases at V and 8 bases at J, leaving 10 bases unmatched. Germline loops: CDR1 PRHDT, CDR2 FYEKMQ (reference sequence). CDR3 amino acids: CASSLGSSGRGLYEQFF. CDR3 in DNA: TGTGCCAGCAGCTTAGGTTCTAGCGGGAGAGGTTTGTATGAGCAGTTCTTC.

The chain joins TRBV7-6 to TRBJ2-2, with a tentative D call TRBD1 (5 bases). Germline assignment: CDR1 SGHVS and CDR2 FNYEAQ. The CDR3 sequence is 14 residues long. The V end lost 1 base, the J end lost 5 bases, and 8 bases lay between the germline ends. DNA for the CDR3: TGTGCCAGCAGCTTAGGAAGGGGTACCGGGGAGCTGTTTTTT. This gives the protein CASSLGRGTGELFF.

The CDR3 region is CASSSGLLADPFSTDTQYF. The DNA for the CDR3 is TGCGCCAGCAGCTCTGGATTACTAGCGGACCCCTTTAGCACAGATACGCAGTATTTT. The genes are TRBV5-1 and TRBJ2-3; 8 positions match TRBD2. CDR1 is SGHRS and CDR2 is YFSETQ in the germline V gene. Trimming cost V 3 bases and J 0 bases; bases outside gene matches: 15. The CDR3 contains 19 residues.

The chain is built from TRBV6-2 or TRBV6-3 and TRBJ2-3, with a possible D match to TRBD2 (5 bases). CDR1 MNHEY and CDR2 SVGEGT come from the germline V gene. This CDR3 spans 16 amino acids. V was trimmed by 2 bases and J by 0 bases, leaving 12 bases between them. CDR3 protein: CASSYLSGYSTDTQYF. In nucleotides, the CDR3 is TGTGCCAGCAGTTACCTCTCGGGGTATAGCACAGATACGCAGTATTTT.

The chain links TRBV10-3 to TRBJ2-5; TRBD1 agrees at 7 bases. Germline V gene lookup returns CDR1 ENHRY and CDR2 SYGVKD. This CDR3 is built from 15 residues. With V trimmed by 3 bases and J by 2 bases, 6 bases remained unmatched. The CDR3 DNA is TGTGCCATCAGTGAAGGAAGGGGACAGCAAGAGACCCAGTACTTC. This sequence encodes CAISEGRGQQETQYF.

A single count supports this clone. The chain is built from TRBV10-1 and TRBJ2-1; TRBD2 might be the D (6 bases). Trimming left V 2 bases short and J 3 bases short, with 11 bases between. This CDR3 is built from 15 residues. Germline values: CDR1 WNHNN, CDR2 SYGVQD (reference sequence). CDR3 in amino acids: CASSEEAGRYNEQFF. The CDR3 coding sequence is TGCGCCAGCAGTGAGGAGGCGGGACGCTACAATGAGCAGTTCTTC.

This chain's CDR3 is CASSFGPGFLAQHF. The DNA for the CDR3 is TGTGCCAGCAGTTTCGGCCCAGGGTTCCTGGCCCAGCATTTT. J is TRBJ1-5 and V is TRBV27; TRBD1 is a possible D gene (5 bases). The CDR3 consists of 14 residues. Trimming stripped 3 bases from V and 11 bases from J, with 17 bases between. The V gene's germline CDR1 is MNHEY and CDR2 SMNVEV (reference sequence).

This clone was picked up one time. The chain is built from TRBV24-1 and TRBJ2-2; 12 bases line up with TRBD2. CDR1 and CDR2 from the germline V gene are KGHDR and SFDVKD. Trimming at V came to 1 base and at J to 7 bases, leaving 6 bases not matched to a gene. This CDR3 contains 17 residues. The CDR3 reads CATSDFETSGSNGELFF. The CDR3 DNA reads TGTGCCACCAGTGATTTTGAGACTAGCGGGAGCAACGGGGAGCTGTTTTTT.

The rearrangement links TRBV28 to TRBJ1-1; TRBD1 matches 9 bases. The CDR3 has 16 amino acids. V dropped 5 bases and J dropped 7; count of bases not matched to a gene: 14. Germline V CDR1 and CDR2: MDHEN, SYDVKM. In DNA form, the CDR3 reads TGTGCCAGCAGTCTTACTGGGAGGACGACAGGGGGTGAAGCTTTCTTT. Its translation is CASSLTGRTTGGEAFF. Together with reference TRBV28 and TRBJ1-1, the CDR3 gives the full variable domain: DVKVTQSSRYLVKRTGEKVFLECVQDMDHENMFWYRQDPGLGLRLIYFSYDVKMKEKGDIPEGYSVSREKKERFSLILESASTNQTSMYLCASSLTGRTTGGEAFFGQGTRLTVV.

J is TRBJ1-1 and V is TRBV11-1; 8 bases agree with TRBD1. Germline lookup yields CDR1 SGHAT and CDR2 FQDESV (reference sequence). V dropped 5 bases and J dropped 11; count of bases not matched to a gene: 16. The CDR3 has 15 residues. In DNA, the CDR3 is TGTGCCAGCAGCAACGGACAGGGAAGGATCCCTGGGGCTTTCTTT. It translates to CASSNGQGRIPGAFF.

V usage is TRBV3-1 (or the pseudogene TRBV3-2) and J usage is TRBJ1-3; the D gene is possibly TRBD1 (5 bases). The length of the CDR3 is 17 residues. Germline CDR1 is LGHDT and CDR2 is YNNKEL (reference sequence). V shed 0 bases and J shed 4 bases, with 16 bases lying between them. The CDR3 nucleotides are TGTGCCAGCAGCCAAGACTACCCCCAGGGCTCAGGAAACACCATATATTTT. Protein: CASSQDYPQGSGNTIYF.

The chain has TRBV7-9 and TRBJ1-1; a possible D gene is TRBD1 (6 bases). Germline lookup yields CDR1 SEHNR and CDR2 FQNEAQ (reference sequence). The CDR3 spans 14 residues. The V gene lost 5 bases and the J gene lost 1 base, with 11 bases spanning the gap. CDR3 residues: CASSRGGANTEAFF. CDR3 nucleotides: TGTGCCAGCAGCCGAGGGGGAGCGAACACTGAAGCTTTCTTT.

The CDR3 region has the DNA TGTGCCAGCAGCTTGGACGAGAACAATGAGCAGTTCTTC. It encodes CASSLDENNEQFF. This chain connects TRBV5-4 to TRBJ2-1; no reliable D call. The CDR3 loop spans 13 amino acids. The V end was cut by 0 bases, the J end by 5 bases, with 6 bases between. The germline V gene has CDR1 SGHNT and CDR2 YYREEE (reference sequence).

This sequence joins TRBV7-2 and TRBJ2-5; 10 bases line up with TRBD2. This CDR3 is 16 amino acids long. Germline V gives CDR1 SGHTA, CDR2 FQGNSA. V was pared by 3 bases and J by 4 bases, with 8 bases of the junction left unmatched. The CDR3 loop reads CASSFFSGGAGETQYF. The CDR3 DNA reads as TGTGCCAGCAGCTTCTTCAGCGGGGGGGCTGGAGAGACCCAGTACTTC.

The chain is built from TRBV12-3 or TRBV12-4 and TRBJ2-2; D may be TRBD1 (6 bases). The CDR3 is made up of 13 amino acids. The CDR3 loop reads CATGQSNTGELFF. The CDR3 nucleotides are TGTGCTACCGGACAGTCTAACACCGGGGAGCTGTTTTTT.

This chain joins TRBV15 and TRBJ2-1, with D perhaps matching TRBD2 (6 bases). V lost 0 bases to trimming and J lost 7 bases, with 16 bases between them. The CDR3 loop spans 16 amino acids. Per germline, CDR1 LNHNV and CDR2 YYDKDF (reference sequence). The CDR3 coding sequence is TGTGCCACCAGCAGAGAGGGACTCGCGCCATTGAATGAGCAGTTCTTC. It encodes CATSREGLAPLNEQFF.

The genes are TRBV7-2 and TRBJ2-5; 8 nucleotides match TRBD1. Germline CDR1 SGHTA, CDR2 FQGNSA. The CDR3 runs 15 residues. V was clipped by 5 bases and J by 4 bases; unmatched bases: 9. CDR3 nucleotide sequence: TGTGCCAGCAGCCTGGACAGGGCCCTGGGAGAGACCCAGTACTTC. It codes for CASSLDRALGETQYF. Full variable domain (outside the CDR3, taken from reference TRBV7-2 and TRBJ2-5): GAGVSQSPSNKVTEKGKDVELRCDPISGHTALYWYRQSLGQGLEFLIYFQGNSAPDKSGLPSDRFSAERTGGSVSTLTIQRTQQEDSAVYLCASSLDRALGETQYFGPGTRLLVL.

This clone was seen only a few times. This sequence joins TRBV10-3 and TRBJ2-1; possible D gene TRBD2, 6 bases. There are 12 residues in the CDR3. Trimming removed 3 bases from V and 10 bases from J, with 10 bases in between. The germline V gene encodes CDR1 ENHRY and CDR2 SYGVKD. DNA for the CDR3: TGTGCCATCAGTGATAAAGGGAGGGAGCAGTTCTTC. It specifies CAISDKGREQFF.

The V gene is TRBV7-9, the J gene TRBJ1-1; D not resolved. This CDR3 spans 14 amino acids. Germline V lookup: CDR1 SEHNR, CDR2 FQNEAQ (reference sequence). V was trimmed by 0 bases and J by 5 bases, leaving 10 bases between them. The CDR3 DNA is TGTGCCAGCAGCTTAGCGCTTCGGGGAACTGAAGCTTTCTTT. Its protein is CASSLALRGTEAFF.

The chain recombines TRBV19 with TRBJ2-3, with 9 bases fitting TRBD1. With V trimmed by 3 bases and J by 5 bases, 6 bases remained unmatched. The CDR3 extends over 15 amino acids. Germline V gives CDR1 LNHDA, CDR2 SQIVND (reference sequence). The CDR3 sequence is CASSILRQGGDTQYF. Written as DNA, the CDR3 is TGTGCCAGTAGTATCCTTAGACAGGGGGGAGATACGCAGTATTTT.

The J gene is TRBJ2-3, the V gene TRBV5-1; weak D call: TRBD2 (7 bases). V was trimmed by 4 bases and J by 1 base, leaving 13 bases between them. This CDR3 is built from 15 residues. The germline V gene encodes CDR1 SGHRS and CDR2 YFSETQ. The CDR3 DNA is TGCGCCAGCAGCGTCGCGGGGGCCCGCACAGATACGCAGTATTTT. Translating gives CASSVAGARTDTQYF.

The chain employs TRBV5-1 and TRBJ2-1; the match to TRBD2 covers 10 bases. Losses at the gene ends were 0 bases for V and 5 bases for J; bases not matched to a gene: 2. CDR3 size: 15 residues. Germline assignment: CDR1 SGHRS and CDR2 YFSETQ. The DNA for the CDR3 is TGCGCCAGCAGCTTGGAAGCGGGAGGGCACAATGAGCAGTTCTTC. This sequence encodes CASSLEAGGHNEQFF.

This sequence joins TRBV5-1 and TRBJ1-3; D uncertain. V was cut by 0 bases and J by 4 bases, with 11 bases left in between. The CDR3 extends over 15 amino acids. CDR1 and CDR2 from the germline V gene are SGHRS and YFSETQ. The DNA for the CDR3 is TGCGCCAGCAGCTTGGACGGGGTGCGCGGAAACACCATATATTTT. It specifies CASSLDGVRGNTIYF. The full variable domain, its missing parts supplied by reference TRBV5-1 and TRBJ1-3, is KAGVTQTPRYLIKTRGQQVTLSCSPISGHRSVSWYQQTPGQGLQFLFEYFSETQRNKGNFPGRFSGRQFSNSRSEMNVSTLELGDSALYLCASSLDGVRGNTIYFGEGSWLTVV.

The gene calls are TRBV9 and TRBJ2-3; D possibly corresponds to TRBD1 (6 bases). Looked up from germline, CDR1 is SGDLS and CDR2 is YYNGEE. The CDR3 contains 15 residues. The ends were cut back, 0 bases at V and 0 bases at J, with 8 bases in the middle. CDR3 DNA sequence: TGTGCCAGCAGCGTAGGGGGGCAGAGCACAGATACGCAGTATTTT. Its translation is CASSVGGQSTDTQYF. Full variable domain (rest looked up from reference TRBV9 and TRBJ2-3): DSGVTQTPKHLITATGQRVTLRCSPRSGDLSVYWYQQSLDQGLQFLIQYYNGEERAKGNILERFSAQQFPDLHSELNLSSLELGDSALYFCASSVGGQSTDTQYFGPGTRLTVL.

This chain uses TRBV6-2 or TRBV6-3 with TRBJ2-7, with a possible D match to TRBD1 (5 bases). The length of the CDR3 is 14 residues. Germline values: CDR1 MNHEY, CDR2 SVGEGT. The V gene lost 3 bases and the J gene lost 6 bases, with 15 bases spanning the gap. In nucleotides, the CDR3 is TGTGCCAGCAGTTATGGGGCTAGGACGGGCGAGCAGTACTTC. This translates into CASSYGARTGEQYF.